This T cell receptor beta chain was sequenced for a study of CD8 T cells in Susac syndrome. Losses at the gene ends were 4 bases for V and 2 bases for J; bases not matched to a gene: 15. This CDR3 is built from 18 residues. Germline-derived CDR1 and CDR2 are SGHRS and YFSETQ. Reverse transcription used roughly 0.5 to 1 ug RNA and random hexamers. TCRdb ran MiXCR on the immunoSEQ multiplex PCR reads and lists one entry per CDR3 protein. The data show 95,000 to 150,000 distinct CDR3 sequences, roughly 95% seen once. The chain joins TRBV5-1 to TRBJ2-1; TRBD2 agrees at 7 bases. What was sequenced was CD4+ T cells from PBMCs. This TCR derives from a human donor with Susac syndrome. CDR3 DNA sequence: TGCGCCAGCAGCCTTCAAGCCACTAGCGCGGTCCCCTACAATGAGCAGTTCTTC. Its protein product is CASSLQATSAVPYNEQFF.